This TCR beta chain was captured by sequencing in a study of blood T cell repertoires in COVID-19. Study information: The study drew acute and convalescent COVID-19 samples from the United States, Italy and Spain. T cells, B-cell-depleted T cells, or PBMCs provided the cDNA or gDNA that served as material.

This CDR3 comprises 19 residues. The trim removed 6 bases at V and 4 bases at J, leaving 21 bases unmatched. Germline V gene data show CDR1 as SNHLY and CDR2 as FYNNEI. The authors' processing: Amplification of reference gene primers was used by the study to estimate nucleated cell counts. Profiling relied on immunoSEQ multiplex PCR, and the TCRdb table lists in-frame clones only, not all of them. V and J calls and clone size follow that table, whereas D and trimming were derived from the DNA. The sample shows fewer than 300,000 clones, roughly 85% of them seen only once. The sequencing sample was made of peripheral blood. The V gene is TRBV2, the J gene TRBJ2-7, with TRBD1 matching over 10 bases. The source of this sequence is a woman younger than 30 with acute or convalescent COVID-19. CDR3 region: CASSQGEGILTGGSYEQYF. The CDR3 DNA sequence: TGTGCCAGCAGCCAAGGGGAGGGAATACTGACAGGGGGCTCTTACGAGCAGTACTTC.